Listed below are T cell receptor beta chains from one sample, sequenced in a study of Ad26.COV2.S vaccination and SARS-CoV-2 variants. The method was immunoSEQ multiplex PCR; TCRdb's version includes in-frame clones alone and lacks a portion of them. The table has hundreds of thousands of clones, 86% seen once. The sample was peripheral blood, taken in a trial of Ad26.COV2.S vaccine versus placebo. These receptors originate from a person between 18 and 65 years old who received the Ad26.COV2.S COVID-19 vaccine or a placebo. The CDR3 runs from the conserved cysteine through the conserved F or W. The D gene is left open where the match is weak. Size values are once, few and many counts, or a class for expanded clones, and some rows have none.

TGTGCCAGTAGGGGACAGCCTAGCACAGATACGCAGTATTTT	CASRGQPSTDTQYF	TRBJ2-3	TRBV19	once	TRBD1
TGTGCCACCAGCAGAGATCAAATCCCCGGGAGAAACACCATATATTTT	CATSRDQIPGRNTIYF	TRBJ1-3	TRBV15	.	.
TGTGCCACCAGCAGAGATCGCTACGAGCAGTACTTC	CATSRDRYEQYF	TRBJ2-7	TRBV15	.	.
TGTGCTGTTAAAAGGGGGGGCAGCTCGAACACCGGGGAGCTGTTTTTT	CAVKRGGSSNTGELFF	TRBJ2-2	TRBV21-1	.	.
TGTGCCAGCAGCTTAGGGGGGCTCCCCACAGATACGCAGTATTTT	CASSLGGLPTDTQYF	TRBJ2-3	TRBV11-2	.	.
TGTGCCACCAGTGATTTGAAGGGGTCGGATGAGCAGTTCTTC	CATSDLKGSDEQFF	TRBJ2-1	TRBV24-1	.	.
TGTGCCAGCAGTGAAGGACTAGCGGGAGATCGGAATGAGCAGTTCTTC	CASSEGLAGDRNEQFF	TRBJ2-1	TRBV25-1	.	TRBD2
TGTGCCACCAGTGAATACTCCGGGACAGGGGTGTCCGGGGAGCTGTTTTTT	CATSEYSGTGVSGELFF	TRBJ2-2	TRBV24-1	.	TRBD1
TGTGCCAGCAGTGTCGGGACAGGTAGCAATCAGCCCCAGCATTTT	CASSVGTGSNQPQHF	TRBJ1-5	TRBV6-4	.	TRBD1
TGTGCCAGCAGCAATGACCCCGTAAACACCATATATTTT	CASSNDPVNTIYF	TRBJ1-3	TRBV21-1	.	.
TGTGCCAGCATCAAAGTCCGGACCGCGACCTACAATGAGCAGTTCTTC	CASIKVRTATYNEQFF	TRBJ2-1	TRBV27	.	.
TGTGCCACAGTGAGGTTGAGCAATCAGCCCCAGCATTTT	CATVRLSNQPQHF	TRBJ1-5	TRBV28	.	.
TGTGCCAGCAGCTCCGAGACTAGCGGGGGCCCTGACAATGAGCAGTTCTTC	CASSSETSGGPDNEQFF	TRBJ2-1	TRBV13	.	TRBD2
TGTGCCAGCAGCCTCCTTCGGGTCAATCAGCCCCAGCATTTT	CASSLLRVNQPQHF	TRBJ1-5	TRBV5-6	.	.
TGTGCCAGCAGCTTACAATCTAAAGCCAGCGCCTACGAGCAGTACTTC	CASSLQSKASAYEQYF	TRBJ2-7	TRBV11-2	.	.
TGTGCCAGCAGCTTAGGGGATGAAAAACTGTTTTTT	CASSLGDEKLFF	TRBJ1-4	TRBV7-9	.	.
TGTGCCAGCAGTATCAAGGGGGCCAACGTCCTGACTTTC	CASSIKGANVLTF	TRBJ2-6	TRBV5-6	.	.
TGTGCCAGCAGCTCGTCCCGACAGGGTACCCCGAACACTGAAGCTTTCTTT	CASSSSRQGTPNTEAFF	TRBJ1-1	TRBV13	.	TRBD1
TGTGCCAGCAGCTTCCTCCAGGGGAACACCGGGGAGCTGTTTTTT	CASSFLQGNTGELFF	TRBJ2-2	TRBV5-4	.	.
TGTGCCAGCAGTGAAGGCAGGGTAGGACTGTATAGCAATCAGCCCCAGCATTTT	CASSEGRVGLYSNQPQHF	TRBJ1-5	TRBV2	few	.
TGTGCCAGTAGTAGCGGGGGATCTTACAATGAGCAGTTCTTC	CASSSGGSYNEQFF	TRBJ2-1	TRBV19	.	TRBD2
TGTGCCAGCAGCAAGGGAGCTAGCGCGGACTACGAGCAGTACTTC	CASSKGASADYEQYF	TRBJ2-7	TRBV2	.	.
TGTGCCAGCAGAGTTGACAGGAAGAGCAATCAGCCCCAGCATTTT	CASRVDRKSNQPQHF	TRBJ1-5	TRBV6-5	.	.
TGTGCCAGCAGCTGGGAACAGACACCCCAAGAGACCCAGTACTTC	CASSWEQTPQETQYF	TRBJ2-5	TRBV5-5	.	.
TGTGCCAGCAGTCTGGACCTTACAACTAATGAAAAACTGTTTTTT	CASSLDLTTNEKLFF	TRBJ1-4	TRBV7-9	.	.
TGTGCCAGCAGCCCCGACGAGGGACAGGGTTTCCTCTATGGCTACACCTTC	CASSPDEGQGFLYGYTF	TRBJ1-2	TRBV7-9	.	TRBD1
TGTGCCAGCAGCTTAGAGGGGCGGAGACTAGCGACCCAGTACTTC	CASSLEGRRLATQYF	TRBJ2-5	TRBV7-2	.	TRBD2
TGTGCCAGCAGCACTCAGGGAGATCAGCCCCAGCATTTT	CASSTQGDQPQHF	TRBJ1-5	TRBV5-5	.	.
TGTGCCAGCAGTTCACCGAGGGACAGCCGCTACGAGCAGTACTTC	CASSSPRDSRYEQYF	TRBJ2-7	TRBV28	.	TRBD1
TGTGCCAGCACCCCGATGGGGCAGTCAGCTTTCTTT	CASTPMGQSAFF	TRBJ1-1	TRBV7-2	once	.
TGTGCCAGCAGCTCACTAGCGGCGTACCAAGAGACCCAGTACTTC	CASSSLAAYQETQYF	TRBJ2-5	TRBV7-2	.	TRBD2
TGTGCCAGCCGAGTCAGGGGGCCGAATGAGCAGTTCTTC	CASRVRGPNEQFF	TRBJ2-1	TRBV5-5	.	TRBD1
TGTGCCAGCAGTTCGGGGCAGCTCATGAACACTGAAGCTTTCTTT	CASSSGQLMNTEAFF	TRBJ1-1	TRBV28	.	.
TGTGCCAGCGGGGTCACAGGCGATCAGCCCCAGCATTTT	CASGVTGDQPQHF	TRBJ1-5	TRBV6-6	.	.
TGTGCCAGCAACAGGCCGAATCAGCCCCAGCATTTT	CASNRPNQPQHF	TRBJ1-5	TRBV6-5	.	.
TGTGCCAGCAGCCAAGGGAAGGCCCAGCATTTT	CASSQGKAQHF	TRBJ1-5	TRBV3-1/TRBV3-2	.	.
TGTGCCTGGGGAACACCATTGAACACTGAAGCTTTCTTT	CAWGTPLNTEAFF	TRBJ1-1	TRBV30	.	.
TGTGCCAGCAGTTTACAGACCGGGGAGCTGTTTTTT	CASSLQTGELFF	TRBJ2-2	TRBV28	.	.
TGCGCCAGCAGCTTGAGGGACAGGGACGGTGAAGCTTTCTTT	CASSLRDRDGEAFF	TRBJ1-1	TRBV5-1	.	TRBD1
TGTGCCAGTAGTAGCATAGTGAACACTGAAGCTTTCTTT	CASSSIVNTEAFF	TRBJ1-1	TRBV19	few	.
TGTGCCAGCAGTTTGCACACGATTAGCGGGAGCACCTACAATGAGCAGTTCTTC	CASSLHTISGSTYNEQFF	TRBJ2-1	TRBV28	.	TRBD2
TGCGCCAGCCTCCGTAGGGACAGGGGCAATGAGCAGTTCTTC	CASLRRDRGNEQFF	TRBJ2-1	TRBV10-2	.	TRBD1
TGCAGTGCTAGTTCGACTAGCGGGAGTAACGAGCAGTACTTC	CSASSTSGSNEQYF	TRBJ2-7	TRBV20-1	.	TRBD2
TGTGCCAGCAGCTGGGGGGGTGAGCGGTCATATAATTCACCCCTCCACTTT	CASSWGGERSYNSPLHF	TRBJ1-6	TRBV13	.	.
TGTGCCAGCAGCTATCAGGGGCGCCTAATAGGCTACACCTTC	CASSYQGRLIGYTF	TRBJ1-2	TRBV28	.	.
TGTGCCAGCAGTGGGTGGTCAGGGGGCATCCACGAGCAGTACTTC	CASSGWSGGIHEQYF	TRBJ2-7	TRBV28	.	TRBD1
TGTGCCAGCAGCTCCCGGACAGGGATAGTCGGAGCCAAAAACATTCAGTACTTC	CASSSRTGIVGAKNIQYF	TRBJ2-4	TRBV7-2	.	TRBD1
TGTGCCACCAGTGATGCAGGGCGGGGGAACACTGAAGCTTTCTTT	CATSDAGRGNTEAFF	TRBJ1-1	TRBV24-1	.	.
TGTGCCAGCTCACCCCCGGGGTCGGGGGATACAAACTATGGCTACACCTTC	CASSPPGSGDTNYGYTF	TRBJ1-2	TRBV18	.	.
TGTGCCAGCAGTAAGACCCCCGCCGACCCAGCGAACACCGGGGAGCTGTTTTTT	CASSKTPADPANTGELFF	TRBJ2-2	TRBV25-1	.	.
TGTGCCAGCAGCTTCGGGACTCTATCGAACACCGGGGAGCTGTTTTTT	CASSFGTLSNTGELFF	TRBJ2-2	TRBV9	.	.
TGTGCCAGCAGTCCCCTGGGGCAGCCCCAGCATTTT	CASSPLGQPQHF	TRBJ1-5	TRBV12-3/TRBV12-4	.	.
TGTGCCAGCAGCGTAGAGGTGGGGTTTAGCACAGATACGCAGTATTTT	CASSVEVGFSTDTQYF	TRBJ2-3	TRBV9	.	.
TGTGCCATCAGTGCGGGGGTTGAGGGGGGCTACACCTTC	CAISAGVEGGYTF	TRBJ1-2	TRBV10-3	.	.
TGCGCCAGCAGCCAAGAGCGGACAGGGAGCCTGGGGGATGGCTACACCTTC	CASSQERTGSLGDGYTF	TRBJ1-2	TRBV4-1	.	TRBD1